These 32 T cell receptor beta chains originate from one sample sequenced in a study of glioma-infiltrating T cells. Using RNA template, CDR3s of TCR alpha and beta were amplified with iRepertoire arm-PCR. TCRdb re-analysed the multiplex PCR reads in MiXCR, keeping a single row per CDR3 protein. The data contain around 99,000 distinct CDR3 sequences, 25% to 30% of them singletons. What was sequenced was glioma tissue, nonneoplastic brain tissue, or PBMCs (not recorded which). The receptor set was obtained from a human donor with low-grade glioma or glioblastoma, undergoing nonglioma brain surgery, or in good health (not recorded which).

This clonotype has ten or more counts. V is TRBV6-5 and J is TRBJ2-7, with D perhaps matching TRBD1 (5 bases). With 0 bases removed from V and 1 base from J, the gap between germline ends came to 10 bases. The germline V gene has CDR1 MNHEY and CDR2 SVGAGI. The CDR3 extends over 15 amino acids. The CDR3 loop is CASSYSLDSSYEQYF. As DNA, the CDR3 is TGTGCCAGCAGTTACTCCCTAGACAGTTCCTACGAGCAGTACTTC.

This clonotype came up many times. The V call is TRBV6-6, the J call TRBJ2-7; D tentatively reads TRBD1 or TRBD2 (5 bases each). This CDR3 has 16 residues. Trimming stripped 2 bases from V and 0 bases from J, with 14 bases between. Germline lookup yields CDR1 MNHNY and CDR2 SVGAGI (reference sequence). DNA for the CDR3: TGTGCCAGCAGTTACGGGGGTTGGAGATCCTCCTACGAGCAGTACTTC. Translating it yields CASSYGGWRSSYEQYF.

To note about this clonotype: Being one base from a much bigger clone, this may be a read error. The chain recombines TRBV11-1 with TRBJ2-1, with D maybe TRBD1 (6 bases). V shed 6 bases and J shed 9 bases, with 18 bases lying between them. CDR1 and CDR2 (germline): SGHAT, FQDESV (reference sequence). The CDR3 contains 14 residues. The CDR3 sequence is CASSSHRELGEQFF. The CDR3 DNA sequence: TGTGCCAGCAGTTCCCACAGGGAGTTGGGTGAGCAGTTCTTC.

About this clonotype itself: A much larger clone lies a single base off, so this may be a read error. The CDR3 loop is CASSLQMRGAEAFF. CDR3 sequence (DNA): TGTGCCAGCAGCTTACAGATGAGGGGCGCTGAAGCTTTCTTT. V is TRBV7-2 and J is TRBJ1-1, with D perhaps TRBD1 (5 bases). Germline V gene sequence: CDR1 SGHTA, CDR2 FQGNSA. Trimming stripped 2 bases from V and 6 bases from J, with 13 bases between. This CDR3 has 14 residues.

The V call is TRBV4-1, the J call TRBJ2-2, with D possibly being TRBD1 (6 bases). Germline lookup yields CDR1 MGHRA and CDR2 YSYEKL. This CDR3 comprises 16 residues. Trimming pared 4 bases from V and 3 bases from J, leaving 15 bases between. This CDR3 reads CASSPSDSSYTGELFF. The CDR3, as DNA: TGCGCCAGCAGCCCGTCGGACAGCAGCTACACCGGGGAGCTGTTTTTT.

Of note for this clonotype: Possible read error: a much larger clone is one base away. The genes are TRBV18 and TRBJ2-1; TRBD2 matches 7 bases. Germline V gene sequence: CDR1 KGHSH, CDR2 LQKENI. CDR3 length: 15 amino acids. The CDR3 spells CATSPLAAFTDEQFF. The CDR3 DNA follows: TGTGCCACCTCACCCCTAGCGGCTTTTACTGATGAGCAGTTCTTC. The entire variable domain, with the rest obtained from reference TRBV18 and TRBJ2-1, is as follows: NAGVMQNPRHLVRRRGQEARLRCSPMKGHSHVYWYRQLPEEGLKFMVYLQKENIIDESGMPKERFSAEFPKEGPSILRIQQVVRGDSAAYFCATSPLAAFTDEQFFGPGTRLTVL.

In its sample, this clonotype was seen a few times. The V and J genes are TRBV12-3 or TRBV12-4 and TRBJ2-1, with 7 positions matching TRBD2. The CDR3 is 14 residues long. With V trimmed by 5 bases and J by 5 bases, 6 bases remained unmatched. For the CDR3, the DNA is TGTGCCAGCAGTGCCGGGACTAAAGACAATGAGCAGTTCTTC. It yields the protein CASSAGTKDNEQFF.

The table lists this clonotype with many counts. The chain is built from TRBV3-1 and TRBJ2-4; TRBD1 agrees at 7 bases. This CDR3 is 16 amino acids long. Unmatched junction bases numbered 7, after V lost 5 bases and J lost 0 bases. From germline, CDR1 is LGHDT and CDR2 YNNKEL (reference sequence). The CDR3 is CASSNLRTGAKNIQYF. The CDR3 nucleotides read TGTGCCAGCAGCAATTTAAGGACAGGAGCCAAAAACATTCAGTACTTC.

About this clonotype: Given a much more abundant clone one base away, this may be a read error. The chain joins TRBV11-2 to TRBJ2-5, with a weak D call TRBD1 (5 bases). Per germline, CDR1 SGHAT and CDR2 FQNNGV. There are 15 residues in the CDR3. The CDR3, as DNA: TGTGGCAGCAGCTTTACGCCAGGGCGGAAAGAGACCCAGTACTTC. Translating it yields CGSSFTPGRKETQYF.

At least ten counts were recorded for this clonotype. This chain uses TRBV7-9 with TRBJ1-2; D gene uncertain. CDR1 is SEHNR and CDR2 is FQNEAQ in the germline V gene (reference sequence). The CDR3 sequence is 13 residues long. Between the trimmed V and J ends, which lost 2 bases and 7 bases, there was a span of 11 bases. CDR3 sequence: CASSLIPSFGYTF. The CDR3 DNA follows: TGTGCCAGCAGCTTAATCCCCTCCTTTGGCTACACCTTC.

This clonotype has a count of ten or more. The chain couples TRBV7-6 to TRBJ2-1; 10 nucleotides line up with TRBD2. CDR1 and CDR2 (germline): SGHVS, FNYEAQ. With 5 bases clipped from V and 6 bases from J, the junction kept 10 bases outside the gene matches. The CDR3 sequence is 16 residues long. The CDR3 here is CASSLLAGGVINEQFF. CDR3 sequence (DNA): TGTGCCAGCAGCCTCTTAGCGGGAGGAGTCATCAATGAGCAGTTCTTC. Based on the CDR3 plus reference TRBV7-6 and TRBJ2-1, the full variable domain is GAGVSQSPRYKVTKRGQDVALRCDPISGHVSLYWYRQALGQGPEFLTYFNYEAQQDKSGLPNDRFSAERPEGSISTLTIQRTEQRDSAMYRCASSLLAGGVINEQFFGPGTRLTVL.

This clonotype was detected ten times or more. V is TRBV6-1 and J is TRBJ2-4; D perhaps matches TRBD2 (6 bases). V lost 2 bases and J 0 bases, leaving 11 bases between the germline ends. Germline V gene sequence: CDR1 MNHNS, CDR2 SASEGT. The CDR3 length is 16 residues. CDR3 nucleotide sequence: TGTGCCAGCAGTGAACGAATAGCGGTAGCCAAAAACATTCAGTACTTC. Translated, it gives CASSERIAVAKNIQYF.

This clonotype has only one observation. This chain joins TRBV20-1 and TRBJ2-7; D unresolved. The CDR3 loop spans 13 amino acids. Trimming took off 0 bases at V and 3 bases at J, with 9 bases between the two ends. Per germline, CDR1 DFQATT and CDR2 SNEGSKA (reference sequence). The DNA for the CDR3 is TGCAGTGCTAGAGAAAGAGATTACTACGAGCAGTACTTC. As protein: CSARERDYYEQYF.

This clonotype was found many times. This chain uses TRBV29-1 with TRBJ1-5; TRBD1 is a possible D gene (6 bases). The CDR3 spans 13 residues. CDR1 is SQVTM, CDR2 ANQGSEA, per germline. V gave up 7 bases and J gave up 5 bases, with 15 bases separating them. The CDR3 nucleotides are TGCAGCGCCTCCACAGGGATCGATCAGCCCCAGCATTTT. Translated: CSASTGIDQPQHF.

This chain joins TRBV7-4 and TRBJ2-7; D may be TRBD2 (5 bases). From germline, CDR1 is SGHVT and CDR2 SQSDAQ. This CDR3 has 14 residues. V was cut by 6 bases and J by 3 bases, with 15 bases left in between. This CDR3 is CASSLQNGNYEQYF. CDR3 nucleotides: TGTGCCAGCAGTTTACAGAACGGGAACTACGAGCAGTACTTC.

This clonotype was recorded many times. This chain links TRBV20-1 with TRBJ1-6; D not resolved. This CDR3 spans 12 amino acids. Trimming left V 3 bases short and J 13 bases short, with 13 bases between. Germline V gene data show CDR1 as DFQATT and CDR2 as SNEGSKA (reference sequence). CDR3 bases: TGCAGTGCTAGGGGAAGTACTGTTCCCCTCCACTTT. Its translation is CSARGSTVPLHF.

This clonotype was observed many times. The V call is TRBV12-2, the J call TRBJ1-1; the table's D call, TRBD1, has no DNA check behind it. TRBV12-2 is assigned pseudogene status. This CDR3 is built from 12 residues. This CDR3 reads CASRPDRIEAFF. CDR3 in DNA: TGTGCAAGTCGTCCTGACAGAATCGAAGCTTTCTTT.

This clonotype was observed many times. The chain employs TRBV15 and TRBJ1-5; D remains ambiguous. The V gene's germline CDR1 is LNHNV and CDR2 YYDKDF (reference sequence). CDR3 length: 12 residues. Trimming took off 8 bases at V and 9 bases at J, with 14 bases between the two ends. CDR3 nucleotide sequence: TGTGCCACCTCTCCGGGTGGTGGGCCCCAGCATTTT. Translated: CATSPGGGPQHF.

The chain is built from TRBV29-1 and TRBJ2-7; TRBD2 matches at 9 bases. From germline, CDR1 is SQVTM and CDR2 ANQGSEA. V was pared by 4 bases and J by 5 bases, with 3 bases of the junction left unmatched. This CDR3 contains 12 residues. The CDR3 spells CSVALAGNEQYF. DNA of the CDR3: TGCAGCGTTGCCCTAGCGGGGAACGAGCAGTACTTC.

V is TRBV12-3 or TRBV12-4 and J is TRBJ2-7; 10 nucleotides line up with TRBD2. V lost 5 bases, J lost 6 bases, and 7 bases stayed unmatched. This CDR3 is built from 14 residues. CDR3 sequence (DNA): TGTGCCAGCAGTCTACAGGCTAGCGGGAGCGAGCAGTACTTC. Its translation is CASSLQASGSEQYF.

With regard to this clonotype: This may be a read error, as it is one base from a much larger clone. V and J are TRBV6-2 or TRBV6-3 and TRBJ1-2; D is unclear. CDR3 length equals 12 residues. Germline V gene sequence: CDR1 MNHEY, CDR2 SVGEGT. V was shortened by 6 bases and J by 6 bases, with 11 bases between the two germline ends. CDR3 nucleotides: TGTGCCAGCAGCCCCGGGGTTAATGGCTACACCTTC. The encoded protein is CASSPGVNGYTF.

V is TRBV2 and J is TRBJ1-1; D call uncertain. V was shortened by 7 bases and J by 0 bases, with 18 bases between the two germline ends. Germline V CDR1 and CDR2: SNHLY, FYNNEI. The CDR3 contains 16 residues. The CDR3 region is CASTGLGGWMNTEAFF. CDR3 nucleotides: TGTGCCAGCACGGGGTTGGGAGGATGGATGAACACTGAAGCTTTCTTT.

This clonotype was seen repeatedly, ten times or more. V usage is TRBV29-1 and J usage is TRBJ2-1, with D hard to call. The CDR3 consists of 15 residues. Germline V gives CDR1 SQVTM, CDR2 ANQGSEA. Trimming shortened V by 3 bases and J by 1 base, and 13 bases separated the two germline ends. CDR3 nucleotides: TGCAGCGTTGATTTACGGTTTGGTTCCTACAATGAGCAGTTCTTC. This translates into CSVDLRFGSYNEQFF.

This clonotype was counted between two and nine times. CDR3 nucleotide sequence: TGTGCCAGCAGGAAGGAACCAGCGGGGTTAAGGTTCTTC. Translated: CASRKEPAGLRFF. The chain employs TRBV6-4 and TRBJ2-1, with TRBD2 identical over 7 bases. Germline CDR1 and CDR2: MRHNA and SNTAGT. This CDR3 is built from 13 residues. J gave up 15 bases and V 6 bases, and 14 bases lay outside the gene matches.

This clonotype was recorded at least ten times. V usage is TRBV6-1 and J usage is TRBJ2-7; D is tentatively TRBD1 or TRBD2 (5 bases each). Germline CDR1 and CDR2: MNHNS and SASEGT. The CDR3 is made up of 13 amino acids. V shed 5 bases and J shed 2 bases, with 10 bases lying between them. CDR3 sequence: CASSRDGAYEQYF. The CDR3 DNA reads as TGTGCCAGCAGTAGGGACGGGGCCTACGAGCAGTACTTC.

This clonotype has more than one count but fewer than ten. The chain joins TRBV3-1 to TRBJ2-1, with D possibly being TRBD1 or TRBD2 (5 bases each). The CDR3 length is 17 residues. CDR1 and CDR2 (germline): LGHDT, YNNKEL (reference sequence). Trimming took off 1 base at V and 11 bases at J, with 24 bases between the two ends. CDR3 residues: CASSQAGWGRGPPQQFF. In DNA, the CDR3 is TGTGCCAGCAGCCAAGCCGGGTGGGGTCGGGGCCCCCCCCAGCAGTTCTTC.

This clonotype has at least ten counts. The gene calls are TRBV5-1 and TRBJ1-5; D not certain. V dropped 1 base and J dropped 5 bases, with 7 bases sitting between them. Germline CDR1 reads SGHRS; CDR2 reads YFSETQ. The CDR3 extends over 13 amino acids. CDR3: CASSLQVDQPQHF. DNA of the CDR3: TGCGCCAGCAGCTTGCAGGTAGATCAGCCCCAGCATTTT.

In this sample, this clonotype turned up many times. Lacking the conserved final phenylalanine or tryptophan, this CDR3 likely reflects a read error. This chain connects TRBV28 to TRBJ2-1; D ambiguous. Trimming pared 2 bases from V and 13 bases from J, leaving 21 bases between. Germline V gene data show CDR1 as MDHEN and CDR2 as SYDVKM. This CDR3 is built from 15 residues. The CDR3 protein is CASSLRAYTYNAQFI. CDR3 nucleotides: TGTGCCAGCAGTTTACGCGCGTACACCTACAATGCTCAGTTCATC.

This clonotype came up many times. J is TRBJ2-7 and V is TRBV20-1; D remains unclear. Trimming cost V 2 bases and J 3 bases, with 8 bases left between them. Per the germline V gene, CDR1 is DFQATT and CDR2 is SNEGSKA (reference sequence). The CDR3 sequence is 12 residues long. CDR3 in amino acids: CSARLDGYEQYF. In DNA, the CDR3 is TGCAGTGCTAGATTAGACGGCTACGAGCAGTACTTC.

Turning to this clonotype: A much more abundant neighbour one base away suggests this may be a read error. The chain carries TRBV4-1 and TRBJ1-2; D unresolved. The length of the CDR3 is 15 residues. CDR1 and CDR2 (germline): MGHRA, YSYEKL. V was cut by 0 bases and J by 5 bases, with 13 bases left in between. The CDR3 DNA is TGCGCCAGCAGCCAAGATCTAGGGTTTAGATATGGCTACACCTTC. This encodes CASSQDLGFRYGYTF.

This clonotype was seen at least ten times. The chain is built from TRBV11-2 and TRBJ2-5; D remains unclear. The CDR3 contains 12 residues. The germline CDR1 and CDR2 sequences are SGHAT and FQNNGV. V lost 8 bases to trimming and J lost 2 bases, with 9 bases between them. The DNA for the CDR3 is TGTGCCAGCCAGCGCCAACAAGAGACCCAGTACTTC. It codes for CASQRQQETQYF.

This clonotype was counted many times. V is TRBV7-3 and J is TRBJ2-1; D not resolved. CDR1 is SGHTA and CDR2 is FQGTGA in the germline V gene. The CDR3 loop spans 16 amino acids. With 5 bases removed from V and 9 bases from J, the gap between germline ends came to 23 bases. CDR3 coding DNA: TGTGCCAGCAGCCCCAAGTCCCCTCCGACAACTGGTGAGCAGTTCTTC. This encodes CASSPKSPPTTGEQFF.